This TCR beta chain comes out of a study of T-cell memory formation after mild COVID-19. Findings and limits, study-wide: CD4+ contracting clones were mainly CM and EM; CD8+ ones, EMRA. Later expanders leaned CD4+, whereas clones that contracted between day 15 and 85 were balanced CD4/CD8.

This clonotype showed up just a few times. Its antigen is as yet unknown. Constant-segment-primed 5'RACE gave TCR alpha and TCR beta cDNA libraries with sample barcodes and UMIs. In TCRdb, the 5' RACE reads were re-called with MiXCR into one record per CDR3 protein. The table has roughly 400,000 distinct CDR3 sequences, approximately 24% seen once. CDR3 length equals 11 residues. V was shortened by 6 bases and J by 6 bases, with 8 bases between the two germline ends. The V call is TRBV12-3 or TRBV12-4, the J call TRBJ1-1; D gene unclear. The sequence derives from an adult woman who had mild COVID-19 (a few samples of this study predate the infection). Cell type and time point are not known. The sequenced material came from PBMCs or a T cell subset sorted from them (not recorded which). The CDR3 region is CASSPGPEAFF. The CDR3 bases are TGTGCCAGCAGCCCCGGACCTGAAGCTTTCTTT.